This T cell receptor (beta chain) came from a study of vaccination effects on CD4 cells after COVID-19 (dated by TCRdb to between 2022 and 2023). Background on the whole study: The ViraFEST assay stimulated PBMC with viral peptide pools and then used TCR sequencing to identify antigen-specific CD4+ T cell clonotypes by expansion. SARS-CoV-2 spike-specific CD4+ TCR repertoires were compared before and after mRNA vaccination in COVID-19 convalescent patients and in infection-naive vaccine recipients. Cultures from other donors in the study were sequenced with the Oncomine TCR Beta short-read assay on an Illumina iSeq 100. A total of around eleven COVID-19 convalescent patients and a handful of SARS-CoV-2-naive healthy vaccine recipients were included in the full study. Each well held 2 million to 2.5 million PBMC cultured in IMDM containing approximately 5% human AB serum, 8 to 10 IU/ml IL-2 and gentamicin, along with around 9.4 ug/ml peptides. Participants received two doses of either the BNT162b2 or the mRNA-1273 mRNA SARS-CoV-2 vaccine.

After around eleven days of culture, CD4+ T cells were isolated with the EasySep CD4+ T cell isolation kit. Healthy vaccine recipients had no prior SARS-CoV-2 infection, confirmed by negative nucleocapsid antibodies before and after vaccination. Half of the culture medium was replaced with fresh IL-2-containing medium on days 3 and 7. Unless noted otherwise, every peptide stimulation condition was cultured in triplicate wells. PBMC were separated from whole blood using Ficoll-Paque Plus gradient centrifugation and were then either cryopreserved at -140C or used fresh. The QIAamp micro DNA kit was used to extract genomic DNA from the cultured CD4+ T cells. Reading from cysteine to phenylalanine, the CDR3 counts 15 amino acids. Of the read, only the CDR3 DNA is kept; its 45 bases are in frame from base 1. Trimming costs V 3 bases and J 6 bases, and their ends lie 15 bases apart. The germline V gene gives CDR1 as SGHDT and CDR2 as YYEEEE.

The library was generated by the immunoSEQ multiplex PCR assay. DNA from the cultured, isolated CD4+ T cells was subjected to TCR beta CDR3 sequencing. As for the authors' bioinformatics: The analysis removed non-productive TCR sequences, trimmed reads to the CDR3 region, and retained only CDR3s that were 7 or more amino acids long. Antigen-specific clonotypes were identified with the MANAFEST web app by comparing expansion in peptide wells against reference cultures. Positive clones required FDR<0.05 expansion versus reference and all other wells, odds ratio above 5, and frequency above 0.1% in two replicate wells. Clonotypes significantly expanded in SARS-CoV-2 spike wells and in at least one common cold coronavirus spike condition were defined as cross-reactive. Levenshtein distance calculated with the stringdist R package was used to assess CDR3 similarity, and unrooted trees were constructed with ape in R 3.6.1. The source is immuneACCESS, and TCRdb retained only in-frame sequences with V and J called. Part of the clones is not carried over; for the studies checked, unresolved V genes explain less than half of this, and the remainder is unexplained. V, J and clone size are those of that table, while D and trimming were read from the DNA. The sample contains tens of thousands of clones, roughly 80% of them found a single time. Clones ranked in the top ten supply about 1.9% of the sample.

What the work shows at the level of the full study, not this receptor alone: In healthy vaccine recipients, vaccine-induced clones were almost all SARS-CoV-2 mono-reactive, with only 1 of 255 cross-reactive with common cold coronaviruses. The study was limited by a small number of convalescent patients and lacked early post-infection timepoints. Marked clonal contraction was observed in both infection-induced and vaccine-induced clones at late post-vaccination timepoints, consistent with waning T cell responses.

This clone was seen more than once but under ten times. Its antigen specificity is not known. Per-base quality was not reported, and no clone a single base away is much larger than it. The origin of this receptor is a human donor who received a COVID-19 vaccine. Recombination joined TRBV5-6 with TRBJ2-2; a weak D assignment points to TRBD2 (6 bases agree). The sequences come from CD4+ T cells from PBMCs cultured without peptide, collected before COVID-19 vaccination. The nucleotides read TGTGCCAGCAGCTACGGGGAGGTTTTCGCCGGGGAGCTGTTTTTT. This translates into CASSYGEVFAGELFF.